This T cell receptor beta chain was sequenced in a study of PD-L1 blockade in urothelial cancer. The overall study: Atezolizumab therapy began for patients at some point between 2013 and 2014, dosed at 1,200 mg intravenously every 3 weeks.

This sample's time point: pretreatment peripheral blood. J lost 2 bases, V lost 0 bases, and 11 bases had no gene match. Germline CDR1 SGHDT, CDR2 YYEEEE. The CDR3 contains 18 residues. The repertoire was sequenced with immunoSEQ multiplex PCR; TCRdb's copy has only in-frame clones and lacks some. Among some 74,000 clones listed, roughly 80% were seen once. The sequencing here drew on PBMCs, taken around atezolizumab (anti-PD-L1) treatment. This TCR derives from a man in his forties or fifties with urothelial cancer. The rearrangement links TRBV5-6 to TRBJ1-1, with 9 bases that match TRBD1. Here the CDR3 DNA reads TGTGCCAGCAGCTTGGCAGGGAGGTTGACAGGGGGAAACACTGAAGCTTTCTTT. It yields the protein CASSLAGRLTGGNTEAFF.